This TCR beta chain comes out of a study of control samples from healthy donors and cancer patients (dated by TCRdb to the early 2020s). Library preparation was by the immunoSEQ multiplex PCR assay. TCRdb mirrors the immuneACCESS table, restricted to in-frame sequences. Some clones are absent from its copies; in checked studies, under half trace to an unresolved V gene, and the reason for the others is unknown. The sample table contains 100,000 to 150,000 clones; only one count was recorded for more than 80% of them. The top ten clones comprise roughly 2.5% of the sample. V ends up 6 bases short and J 4 bases short, with an unmatched junction base count of 11. The germline V gene (reference sequence) specifies LNHDA as CDR1 and SQIVND as CDR2. The CDR3 runs 17 residues from the cysteine to the phenylalanine. The read is trimmed to its CDR3 DNA, 51 bases read in frame from base 1. Note on this clone: Its binding antigen is unknown. No clone much larger than this one lies a single base away; base qualities are absent.

The sequence came from a man aged 18 to 30 in good health. The specimen was blood. Recombination connected TRBV19 to TRBJ2-1, and 11 junctional nucleotides match TRBD2. The DNA sequence is TGTGCCAGTAGCCCCCGAGCCGGGACTAGCGGATACAATGAGCAGTTCTTC. It codes for CASSPRAGTSGYNEQFF.